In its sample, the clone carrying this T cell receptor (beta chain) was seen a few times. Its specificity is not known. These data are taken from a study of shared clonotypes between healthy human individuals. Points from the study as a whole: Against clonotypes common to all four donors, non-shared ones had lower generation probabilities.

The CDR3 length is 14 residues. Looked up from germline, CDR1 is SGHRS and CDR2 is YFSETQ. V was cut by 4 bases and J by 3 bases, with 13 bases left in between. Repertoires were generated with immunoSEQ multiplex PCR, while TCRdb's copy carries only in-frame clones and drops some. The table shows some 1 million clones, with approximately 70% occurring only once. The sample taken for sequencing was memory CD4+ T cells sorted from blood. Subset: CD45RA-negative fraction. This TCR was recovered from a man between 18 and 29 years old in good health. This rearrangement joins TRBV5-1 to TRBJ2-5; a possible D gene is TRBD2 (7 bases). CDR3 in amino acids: CASSQEGGKETQYF. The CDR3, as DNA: TGCGCCAGCAGCCAGGAGGGGGGGAAAGAGACCCAGTACTTC.